The 26 T cell receptor beta chains listed next were all sequenced from one sample in a study of monozygotic twins with inflammatory bowel disease. TCRdb reanalyzed the 5' RACE reads, giving one entry per CDR3 protein sequence and no DNA. Here the sample table reports 160,000 or so distinct CDR3 sequences. Sequenced sample: blood. The receptors stem from a human donor with ulcerative colitis or Crohn's disease, or a healthy co-twin of an affected twin (not recorded which).

The J gene is TRBJ2-1, the V gene TRBV7-2; TCRdb returns TRBD2, unconfirmable since there is no DNA. This CDR3 spans 15 amino acids. CDR1 and CDR2 (germline): SGHTA, FQGNSA. The chain's CDR3 is CASSLGGGSHNEQFF.

This chain joins TRBV4-2 and TRBJ2-1; with no DNA, the TCRdb D assignment of TRBD2 cannot be verified. This CDR3 is 14 amino acids long. Germline V gene lookup returns CDR1 LGHNA and CDR2 YNFKEQ. CDR3 in amino acids: CASSSRTSSDEQFF.

The chain couples TRBV7-2 to TRBJ2-4. This CDR3 is 15 amino acids long. Germline-derived CDR1 and CDR2 are SGHTA and FQGNSA. CDR3 amino acids: CASSLRVGPQNIQYF.

The chain joins TRBV9 to TRBJ1-3. Germline V gene sequence: CDR1 SGDLS, CDR2 YYNGEE. The CDR3 runs to 16 residues. CDR3 region: CASSLQSYFSGNTIYF.

The chain carries TRBV6-5 and TRBJ2-7; the TCRdb call, TRBD1, lacks DNA for checking. This CDR3 has 15 amino acids. Germline V gene sequence: CDR1 MNHEY, CDR2 SVGAGI. This CDR3 is CASSYSEDRGDEQYF.

This chain links TRBV4-1 with TRBJ2-7; the TCRdb call, TRBD2, lacks DNA for checking. CDR1 and CDR2 (germline): MGHRA, YSYEKL. The CDR3 spans 15 residues. The CDR3 here is CAGSHTSGRPYEQYF.

The CDR3 region is CASSPQDGKNIQYF. This chain joins TRBV18 and TRBJ2-4. Germline lookup yields CDR1 KGHSH and CDR2 LQKENI. CDR3 length equals 14 residues.

The rearrangement links TRBV28 to TRBJ1-1. CDR3 length equals 13 residues. Per germline, CDR1 MDHEN and CDR2 SYDVKM. This chain's CDR3 is CASSLSENTEAFF.

The chain joins TRBV6-1 to TRBJ2-7; TCRdb's D call of TRBD1 is untestable without DNA. CDR3 length: 13 amino acids. CDR1 is MNHNS, CDR2 SASEGT, per germline. CDR3: CASSESVTYEQYF.

The rearrangement joins TRBV20-1 to TRBJ2-5; TCRdb designates TRBD2, a call that cannot be tested without DNA. This CDR3 is built from 15 residues. Germline CDR1 reads DFQATT; CDR2 reads SNEGSKA (reference sequence). The CDR3 region is CSARPRTSWQETQYF.

This chain joins TRBV5-1 and TRBJ2-1; with no DNA, the TCRdb D assignment of TRBD2 cannot be verified. There are 18 residues in the CDR3. Germline-derived CDR1 and CDR2 are SGHRS and YFSETQ. This CDR3 reads CASSPGLAGPYSYNEQFF.

This rearrangement joins TRBV12-3 or TRBV12-4 to TRBJ2-5; TCRdb selects TRBD1, and the lack of DNA leaves this call unchecked. This CDR3 contains 15 residues. The CDR3 here is CASSPFTDGGETQYF.

This rearrangement joins TRBV28 to TRBJ2-7. Germline lookup yields CDR1 MDHEN and CDR2 SYDVKM. CDR3 length: 16 residues. This CDR3 reads CASSLSVNKITYEQYF.

The rearrangement joins TRBV11-3 to TRBJ2-5; the TCRdb call, TRBD1, lacks DNA for checking. Germline V gene data show CDR1 as SGHNT and CDR2 as YENEEA. The CDR3 is made up of 15 amino acids. CDR3 sequence reads: CASSRGAGNQETQYF.

The J gene is TRBJ1-2, the V gene TRBV12-3 or TRBV12-4. CDR3 size: 14 residues. The CDR3 sequence is CASSPTDLGYGYTF.

This chain connects TRBV5-1 to TRBJ1-2. Germline V gene lookup returns CDR1 SGHRS and CDR2 YFSETQ. This CDR3 has 16 residues. CDR3 protein: CASSSGYRSTNYGYTF.

The chain employs TRBV30 and TRBJ2-5. The germline V gene has CDR1 GTSNPN and CDR2 SVGIG (reference sequence). This CDR3 has 11 amino acids. The CDR3 here is CAWSHGETQYF.

The chain recombines TRBV20-1 with TRBJ1-3. Germline CDR1 and CDR2: DFQATT and SNEGSKA (reference sequence). CDR3 size: 12 residues. CDR3 in amino acids: CSARGLGNTIYF.

The chain joins TRBV4-2 to TRBJ1-6. CDR3 length: 12 amino acids. Germline lookup yields CDR1 LGHNA and CDR2 YNFKEQ. CDR3 in amino acids: CTSSQENSPLHF.

The gene calls are TRBV6-5 and TRBJ1-2; TCRdb gives TRBD1 as the D gene, but with no DNA this cannot be confirmed. The germline gives CDR1 MNHEY, CDR2 SVGAGI. This CDR3 has 13 amino acids. This CDR3 is CASSPGSYYGYTF.

The chain combines TRBV4-1 with TRBJ2-7; TCRdb names TRBD2, which stays unverified in the absence of DNA. There are 16 residues in the CDR3. From germline, CDR1 is MGHRA and CDR2 YSYEKL. CDR3 sequence reads: CASSQTGGRAANEQYF.

The chain recombines TRBV28 with TRBJ2-6. Germline V lookup: CDR1 MDHEN, CDR2 SYDVKM. There are 13 residues in the CDR3. The CDR3 is CASKFQGANVLTF.

J is TRBJ2-3 and V is TRBV7-2; TCRdb gives TRBD2 as the D gene, but with no DNA this cannot be confirmed. Germline assignment: CDR1 SGHTA and CDR2 FQGNSA. This CDR3 comprises 16 residues. The CDR3 is CASSWTSGGSTDTQYF.

J is TRBJ2-7 and V is TRBV27; TCRdb picks TRBD1, but there is no DNA to check that call. Looked up from germline, CDR1 is MNHEY and CDR2 is SMNVEV (reference sequence). The CDR3 extends over 14 amino acids. The CDR3 protein is CASRDRSGLYEQYF.

This sequence joins TRBV7-2 and TRBJ1-5; TCRdb's D call, TRBD1, is unchecked because there is no DNA. Germline CDR1 SGHTA, CDR2 FQGNSA. The CDR3 has 16 residues. CDR3: CASSFAYGTGNQPQHF. The whole variable domain, filled in from reference TRBV7-2 and TRBJ1-5, reads GAGVSQSPSNKVTEKGKDVELRCDPISGHTALYWYRQSLGQGLEFLIYFQGNSAPDKSGLPSDRFSAERTGGSVSTLTIQRTQQEDSAVYLCASSFAYGTGNQPQHFGDGTRLSIL.

V usage is TRBV5-4 and J usage is TRBJ1-1; TCRdb proposes TRBD1, but this gene call is untestable without DNA. CDR3 length: 14 residues. Germline CDR1 SGHNT, CDR2 YYREEE (reference sequence). CDR3 in amino acids: CASSDGGIHTEAFF.